These 21 T cell receptor beta chains were sequenced from one sample in a study of cytomegalovirus exposure and HLA in healthy donors. PCR involved 60 Vbeta and 13 Jbeta primers. Profiled with immunoSEQ multiplex PCR; TCRdb holds only in-frame clones, not every one. The sample has some 150,000 clones, almost 80% seen once. What was sequenced was PBMCs. These receptor sequences come from a male donor in good health and CMV-seronegative.

This chain uses TRBV19 with TRBJ2-2, with a possible D match to TRBD1 (6 bases). CDR1 and CDR2 (germline): LNHDA, SQIVND (reference sequence). This CDR3 comprises 15 residues. Trimming shortened V by 9 bases and J by 3 bases, and 17 bases separated the two germline ends. The CDR3 coding sequence is TGTGCCAGCTCACGACAGGCCGGCGACACCGGGGAGCTGTTTTTT. This sequence encodes CASSRQAGDTGELFF.

This clone turned up a few times. The rearrangement joins TRBV7-8 to TRBJ1-5; possibly TRBD1 for D (6 bases). Trimming took 0 bases from V and 7 from J, leaving 10 bases between them. Germline CDR1 SGHVS, CDR2 FQNEAQ. There are 14 residues in the CDR3. The chain's CDR3 is CASSLAGAGQPQHF. The CDR3 DNA reads as TGTGCCAGCAGCTTAGCGGGGGCAGGCCAGCCCCAGCATTTT.

The J gene is TRBJ1-2, the V gene TRBV4-3; a possible D gene is TRBD1 (5 bases). Germline V gene data show CDR1 as LGHNA and CDR2 as YSLEER. Trimming took 0 bases from V and 8 from J, leaving 10 bases between them. This CDR3 is built from 13 residues. CDR3 DNA: TGCGCCAGCAGCCAAGAGATTCAGGGCGGCTACACCTTC. Amino acid sequence: CASSQEIQGGYTF.

The chain employs TRBV29-1 and TRBJ2-6; TRBD1 matches at 8 bases. This CDR3 is 17 amino acids long. In germline, CDR1 is SQVTM, CDR2 ANQGSEA. V trimming: 3 bases; J trimming: 0 bases; junction bases outside the gene matches: 7. The CDR3 is CSVDADRDLSGANVLTF. The CDR3 nucleotides read TGCAGCGTTGATGCGGACAGGGATCTCTCTGGGGCCAACGTCCTGACTTTC.

This chain connects TRBV5-1 to TRBJ1-2, with 8 bases identical to TRBD1. The junction had 10 bases not matched to a gene; V was cut back by 4 bases and J by 2 bases. Germline V gene data show CDR1 as SGHRS and CDR2 as YFSETQ. This CDR3 has 16 residues. This CDR3 reads CASSPQTGAINYGYTF. DNA for the CDR3: TGCGCCAGCAGCCCCCAGACAGGGGCCATCAACTATGGCTACACCTTC.

J is TRBJ1-2 and V is TRBV20-1; D uncertain. The CDR3 extends over 11 amino acids. V was clipped by 4 bases and J by 0 bases, with 3 bases between them. Per the germline V gene, CDR1 is DFQATT and CDR2 is SNEGSKA (reference sequence). Written as DNA, the CDR3 is TGCAGTGCTATTACTAACTATGGCTACACCTTC. Translating it yields CSAITNYGYTF.

This clone was found once. CDR3 in DNA: TGTGCCAGCACAGGATCTGAGGGCGTGGAGACCCAGTACTTC. This gives the protein CASTGSEGVETQYF. The chain joins TRBV9 to TRBJ2-5, with a possible D match to TRBD2 (5 bases). Germline V CDR1 and CDR2: SGDLS, YYNGEE. The CDR3 loop spans 14 amino acids. V lost 6 bases and J lost 5, with 17 bases in between.

This clone was observed a handful of times. The sample carries other DNA sequences with the same CDR3. The chain recombines TRBV10-3 with TRBJ2-7; D unresolved. The V end was cut by 3 bases, the J end by 2 bases, with 5 bases between. Germline V gives CDR1 ENHRY, CDR2 SYGVKD. The length of the CDR3 is 12 residues. The CDR3 region is CAISDSPYEQYF. As DNA, the CDR3 is TGTGCCATCAGTGACTCCCCCTACGAGCAGTACTTC.

The sample holds one count of this clone. The genes are TRBV29-1 and TRBJ2-5; D perhaps matches TRBD1 (7 bases). CDR1 and CDR2 (germline): SQVTM, ANQGSEA. Trimming shortened V by 5 bases and J by 5 bases, and 24 bases separated the two germline ends. This CDR3 is 16 amino acids long. CDR3 in amino acids: CSVHPGARGAWETQYF. CDR3 DNA sequence: TGCAGCGTTCACCCCGGGGCCAGGGGGGCTTGGGAGACCCAGTACTTC.

The rearrangement links TRBV13 to TRBJ2-1; D gene ambiguous. Germline V gene lookup returns CDR1 PRHDT and CDR2 FYEKMQ (reference sequence). Trimming pared 4 bases from V and 4 bases from J, leaving 11 bases between. The CDR3 loop spans 14 amino acids. The CDR3 DNA reads as TGTGCCAGCAGCTCTGGGCACAGTTACAATGAGCAGTTCTTC. It translates to CASSSGHSYNEQFF. Full variable domain (outside the CDR3, taken from reference TRBV13 and TRBJ2-1): AAGVIQSPRHLIKEKRETATLKCYPIPRHDTVYWYQQGPGQDPQFLISFYEKMQSDKGSIPDRFSAQQFSDYHSELNMSSLELGDSALYFCASSSGHSYNEQFFGPGTRLTVL.

The rearrangement uses TRBV5-4 and TRBJ2-1, with a possible D match to TRBD1 (6 bases). The germline gives CDR1 SGHNT, CDR2 YYREEE (reference sequence). CDR3 size: 15 residues. Trimming pared 0 bases from V and 1 base from J, leaving 8 bases between. The CDR3 sequence is CASSLGQESYNEQFF. Here the CDR3 DNA reads TGTGCCAGCAGCTTGGGACAGGAATCCTACAATGAGCAGTTCTTC.

This chain uses TRBV15 with TRBJ2-6, with 13 bases fitting TRBD2. The CDR3 is made up of 19 amino acids. V trimming: 0 bases; J trimming: 2 bases; junction bases outside the gene matches: 4. CDR1 is LNHNV, CDR2 YYDKDF, per germline (reference sequence). Here the CDR3 reads CATSRDLTSGRAGANVLTF. CDR3 nucleotides: TGTGCCACCAGCAGAGATCTCACTAGCGGGAGGGCTGGGGCCAACGTCCTGACTTTC.

This chain uses TRBV5-1 with TRBJ2-2; 13 nucleotides align to TRBD2. Germline CDR1 reads SGHRS; CDR2 reads YFSETQ. V dropped 0 bases and J dropped 4; count of bases not matched to a gene: 15. The CDR3 extends over 21 amino acids. The CDR3 region is CASSLELIGTSGRELTGELFF. The CDR3 bases are TGCGCCAGCAGCTTGGAACTTATCGGCACTAGCGGGAGGGAACTCACCGGGGAGCTGTTTTTT. Filled out from reference TRBV5-1 and TRBJ2-2, the complete variable domain reads KAGVTQTPRYLIKTRGQQVTLSCSPISGHRSVSWYQQTPGQGLQFLFEYFSETQRNKGNFPGRFSGRQFSNSRSEMNVSTLELGDSALYLCASSLELIGTSGRELTGELFFGEGSRLTVL.

This sequence joins TRBV27 and TRBJ1-1, with D unresolved. Per germline, CDR1 MNHEY and CDR2 SMNVEV (reference sequence). V lost 2 bases and J 3 bases, leaving 10 bases between the germline ends. The CDR3 runs 14 residues. The CDR3 bases are TGTGCCAGCAGTTTACCCGGGGTGGACACTGAAGCTTTCTTT. Its protein is CASSLPGVDTEAFF.

The gene calls are TRBV6-6 and TRBJ1-5; D is uncertain. The V and J ends lost 5 bases and 0 bases respectively, with 11 bases between them. This CDR3 region has 15 residues. Per germline, CDR1 MNHNY and CDR2 SVGAGI (reference sequence). Written as DNA, the CDR3 is TGTGCCAGCAGTCCCAGGCCCCATAGCAATCAGCCCCAGCATTTT. It specifies CASSPRPHSNQPQHF.

This clone appeared a single time. The junction departs from germline at one end; a sequencing error may be responsible. This rearrangement joins TRBV7-9 to TRBJ2-5, with 8 bases matching TRBD2. Germline V gene lookup returns CDR1 SEHNR and CDR2 FQNEAQ (reference sequence). This CDR3 is built from 14 residues. The CDR3 nucleotides read TGTTCCAGCACCCCACGGGGGGGCGGCGAGACCCAGTACTTC. This gives the protein CSSTPRGGGETQYF.

The rearrangement joins TRBV5-1 to TRBJ2-1; 11 positions agree with TRBD2. CDR3 length equals 14 residues. V shed 9 bases and J 7 bases; nucleotides not matched to a gene: 9. Germline CDR1 reads SGHRS; CDR2 reads YFSETQ. The CDR3 region has the DNA TGCGCCACCGCTACTAGCGGGGGAGGAAATGAGCAGTTCTTC. Its translation: CATATSGGGNEQFF.

This rearrangement joins TRBV7-9 to TRBJ2-7; TRBD2 matches at 9 bases. The CDR3 spans 15 residues. Germline CDR1 and CDR2: SEHNR and FQNEAQ (reference sequence). With V trimmed by 5 bases and J by 2 bases, 7 bases remained unmatched. The CDR3 DNA follows: TGTGCCAGCAGCAGGGGACTAGCAGAAACCTACGAGCAGTACTTC. Amino acid sequence: CASSRGLAETYEQYF.

This chain links TRBV5-1 with TRBJ2-1; D call uncertain. The CDR3 length is 13 residues. CDR1 SGHRS and CDR2 YFSETQ come from the germline V gene. V lost 2 bases, J lost 3 bases, and 6 bases lay in between. The CDR3 DNA reads as TGCGCCAGCAGCTTAGGAGTCTACAATGAGCAGTTCTTC. It is translated as CASSLGVYNEQFF. Variable domain in full (rest from reference TRBV5-1 and TRBJ2-1): KAGVTQTPRYLIKTRGQQVTLSCSPISGHRSVSWYQQTPGQGLQFLFEYFSETQRNKGNFPGRFSGRQFSNSRSEMNVSTLELGDSALYLCASSLGVYNEQFFGPGTRLTVL.

This clone was counted once. The chain couples TRBV6-5 to TRBJ1-1, with D tentatively TRBD1 (5 bases). Germline lookup yields CDR1 MNHEY and CDR2 SVGAGI. The CDR3 consists of 14 residues. The V end was cut by 4 bases, the J end by 5 bases, with 14 bases between. The CDR3 loop is CASSSWGGRTEAFF. DNA for the CDR3: TGTGCCAGCAGTTCGTGGGGGGGGAGGACTGAAGCTTTCTTT.

The chain carries TRBV30 and TRBJ1-2; D perhaps matches TRBD1 (5 bases). CDR1 is GTSNPN, CDR2 SVGIG, per germline (reference sequence). V dropped 3 bases and J dropped 8 bases, with 34 bases sitting between them. CDR3 length equals 19 residues. The CDR3 sequence: CAWRGLGSRKSGVLGGYTF. For the CDR3, the DNA is TGTGCCTGGAGGGGGCTTGGTAGCAGAAAATCTGGGGTCCTGGGAGGCTACACCTTC.